This T cell receptor (beta chain) was sequenced for a study of blood T cells in healthy people across ages. Through a sample-barcoded 5' primer and a J-beta primer mix, a second PCR was run for roughly 6 to 12 cycles. TCRdb analysed the 5' RACE reads with MiXCR anew, one entry per CDR3 protein. The sample includes some 1.5 million distinct CDR3 sequences, 28% seen only once; the top ten take roughly 8%. The J segment lost 8 bases and the V segment lost 4 bases, leaving 11 bases of the junction unmatched. CDR3 length equals 15 residues. Germline-derived CDR1 and CDR2 are SGHNT and YYREEE (reference sequence). This clonotype was seen repeatedly, ten times or more.

The clonotype was recovered from a woman aged 25 to 39 in good health. The sequencing input was blood. The chain links TRBV5-4 to TRBJ1-4, with 7 bases aligning to TRBD1. In DNA form, the CDR3 reads TGTGCCAGCAGCACGCGAGAGATGACAGGGGAAAAACTGTTTTTT. Its protein is CASSTREMTGEKLFF.